This paragraph covers one TCR beta chain sequence. From germline, CDR1 is SGHTA and CDR2 FQGNSA. V lost 0 bases, J lost 0 bases, and 8 bases lay in between. This CDR3 is built from 15 residues. This sample is drawn from a study of shared clonotypes between healthy human individuals. Method: immunoSEQ multiplex PCR; TCRdb's copy keeps in-frame clones and lacks some. The sample shows hundreds of thousands of clones, around three quarters of them seen only once. This receptor was identified in a woman aged 25 to 45 in good health. The chain has TRBV7-2 and TRBJ1-1; D is unresolved. Specimen: memory CD4+ T cells sorted from blood. Subset indicated: CD45RA-negative fraction. The CDR3 reads CASSLAAKVNTEAFF. Written as DNA, the CDR3 is TGTGCCAGCAGCTTAGCGGCCAAGGTGAACACTGAAGCTTTCTTT.